Reported below is one T cell receptor beta chain. As yet, its antigen is unknown. A clone one base away is much larger, so this may be a read error. The data originate from a study of CD8 T cells in ankylosing spondylitis. Study outcomes and limitations: Typical of ankylosing spondylitis blood, it appeared, was a TCR beta motif of under 10 highly homologous variants. Clones tied to disease were said to be significantly enriched in matched ankylosing spondylitis synovial fluid.

TCRdb reprocessed the 5' RACE reads via MiXCR and lists one record per CDR3 protein. The sample holds around 120,000 distinct CDR3 sequences; approximately 13% are singletons and the top ten take around 3%. Germline assignment: CDR1 GTSNPN and CDR2 SVGIG (reference sequence). Trimming took 4 bases from V and 4 from J; bases not matched to a gene: 2. The CDR3 is made up of 13 amino acids. The receptor was derived from a female donor with ankylosing spondylitis or in good health (not recorded which). Sequencing was performed on blood, either unsorted or a sorted T cell fraction (not recorded which). The chain joins TRBV30 to TRBJ2-3; 10 bases match TRBD2. CDR3 DNA: TGTGCCTGGACTAGCGGGAGCGCAGATACGCAGTATTTT. It is translated as CAWTSGSADTQYF.